Listed below are T cell receptor beta chains from one sample, sequenced in a study of blood T cell repertoires in COVID-19. Clones were read by immunoSEQ multiplex PCR, and TCRdb kept only the in-frame ones, dropping some. The sample lists about 500,000 clones; 75% to 90% were seen once. Sample: PBMCs or T cells enriched from blood (not recorded which). The receptor source for this set is a young woman who had recovered from COVID-19. The CDR3 runs from the conserved cysteine through the conserved F or W. D genes are given only for firm matches. Rows may omit the clone size; those that give it use once, few, many or a size class.

NA	TRBV10-2	TRBJ1-1	NA	CASSGQLNTEAFF	TGCGCCAGCAGTGGACAGTTGAACACTGAAGCTTTCTTT
NA	TRBV19	TRBJ1-1	NA	CASSPLAWQEAFF	TGTGCCAGTAGTCCCCTTGCCTGGCAGGAAGCTTTCTTT
NA	TRBV7-2	TRBJ2-7	NA	CASSLSLNDEQYF	TGTGCCAGCAGCTTAAGCCTGAACGACGAGCAGTACTTC
TRBD1	TRBV2	TRBJ2-7	NA	CASRGQGDEQYF	TGTGCCAGCAGGGGACAGGGCGACGAGCAGTACTTC
NA	TRBV10-2	TRBJ2-2	few	CASSDSGGTGELFF	TGCGCCAGCAGTGACTCCGGGGGCACCGGGGAGCTGTTTTTT
TRBD2	TRBV4-1	TRBJ2-3	NA	CASSQGVAGGPTDTQYF	TGCGCCAGCAGCCAAGGGGTTGCGGGGGGCCCCACAGATACGCAGTATTTT
NA	TRBV2	TRBJ2-1	NA	CASSGTSYNEQFF	TGTGCCAGCAGTGGGACTTCCTACAATGAGCAGTTCTTC
NA	TRBV6-1	TRBJ2-5	NA	CASSDSRTQYF	TGTGCCAGCAGTGATTCGAGGACCCAGTACTTC
NA	TRBV5-4	TRBJ2-6	NA	CASSLDSSGANVLTF	TGTGCCAGCAGTTTGGACAGTTCTGGGGCCAACGTCCTGACTTTC
NA	TRBV7-8	TRBJ2-3	NA	CASSWLTRLADTQYF	TGTGCCAGCAGCTGGCTAACCCGACTAGCAGATACGCAGTATTTT
TRBD2	TRBV4-2	TRBJ2-2	once	CASSQEGGLEGTGELFF	TGTGCCAGCAGCCAAGAGGGGGGACTAGAAGGCACCGGGGAGCTGTTTTTT
NA	TRBV7-9	TRBJ1-6	NA	CASSLGRDRWNSPLHF	TGTGCCAGCAGCTTAGGGCGGGACCGTTGGAATTCACCCCTCCACTTT
NA	TRBV2	TRBJ2-3	NA	CASSRTSTDTQYF	TGTGCCAGCAGTCGAACTAGCACAGATACGCAGTATTTT
NA	TRBV6-5	TRBJ1-1	NA	CASSYGPKNTEAFF	TGTGCCAGCAGTTACGGGCCGAAGAACACTGAAGCTTTCTTT
NA	TRBV24-1	TRBJ2-1	NA	CATSDLTVNNEQFF	TGTGCCACCAGTGATTTGACAGTGAACAATGAGCAGTTCTTC
TRBD1	TRBV11-3	TRBJ2-2	NA	CASSSFDRANTGELFF	TGTGCCAGCAGCTCGTTCGACAGGGCGAATACCGGGGAGCTGTTTTTT
NA	TRBV2	TRBJ1-4	NA	CASSEMGGANEKLFF	TGTGCCAGCAGTGAGATGGGGGGTGCTAATGAAAAACTGTTTTTT
TRBD1	TRBV29-1	TRBJ2-5	NA	CSGRGPAGTQYF	TGCAGCGGAAGGGGGCCGGCAGGGACCCAGTACTTC
NA	TRBV11-2	TRBJ1-2	NA	CASSLVSGSVDGYTF	TGTGCCAGCAGCTTAGTATCGGGGAGTGTTGATGGCTACACCTTC
TRBD1	TRBV5-4	TRBJ1-2	NA	CASSPWGQGNYGYTF	TGTGCCAGCAGCCCCTGGGGACAGGGGAACTATGGCTACACCTTC
NA	TRBV12-5	TRBJ1-1	NA	CASGSPWTVNTEAFF	TGTGCTAGTGGTTCCCCCTGGACAGTTAACACTGAAGCTTTCTTT
TRBD1	TRBV24-1	TRBJ2-1	NA	CATSESGTGDSNEQFF	TGTGCCACCAGTGAGTCCGGGACAGGGGATAGCAATGAGCAGTTCTTC
NA	TRBV5-6	TRBJ1-4	NA	CASSSRDTREKLFF	TGTGCCAGCAGCTCCCGGGACACTCGTGAAAAACTGTTTTTT
TRBD1	TRBV19	TRBJ1-4	NA	CASSETGTGWEKLFF	TGTGCCAGTAGTGAAACCGGGACAGGTTGGGAAAAACTGTTTTTT
TRBD1	TRBV28	TRBJ2-3	NA	CASSLSLPGQGTDTQYF	TGTGCCAGCAGTTTGTCCTTACCGGGACAGGGCACAGATACGCAGTATTTT
NA	TRBV3-1/TRBV3-2	TRBJ1-6	NA	CASSQDPESSYNSPLHF	TGTGCCAGCAGCCAAGATCCGGAGAGCTCCTATAATTCACCCCTCCACTTT
TRBD1	TRBV19	TRBJ1-5	NA	CASTRGQGMVQPQHF	TGTGCCAGTACCCGTGGACAGGGGATGGTCCAGCCCCAGCATTTT
NA	TRBV10-3	TRBJ1-1	few	CATWTRDITEAFF	TGTGCCACGTGGACCCGGGACATCACTGAAGCTTTCTTT